This record covers a single T cell receptor beta chain. This entry comes from a study of T cell changes during pregnancy in multiple sclerosis. The CDR3 loop spans 16 amino acids. CDR1 SGHDN and CDR2 FVKESK come from the germline V gene. V lost 1 base to trimming and J lost 3 bases, with 13 bases between them. Profiling relied on immunoSEQ multiplex PCR, and the TCRdb table lists in-frame clones only, not all of them. There are 60,000 to 95,000 clones in the sample; under 95% occur only once, and 0.4% to 0.45% lies in the top ten. The sequencing here drew on CD4+ T cells from peripheral blood mononuclear cells, taken before pregnancy. The receptor's source is a female donor with multiple sclerosis, enrolled in a pregnancy study. This chain links TRBV14 with TRBJ2-1; the D is unclear. For the CDR3, the DNA is TGTGCCAGCAGCCAAGCGGCGTCTAGATTCTACAATGAGCAGTTCTTC. Translated, it gives CASSQAASRFYNEQFF.